The 10 T cell receptor beta chains given below trace back to one sample, sequenced in a study of beta chain features in type 1 diabetes. The whole isolated RNA underwent reverse transcription, so sequencing captured expressed TCRB transcripts. TCRdb's copy holds only in-frame clones and misses some; the assay was immunoSEQ multiplex PCR. In the table there are under 950,000 clones, roughly a sixth of which are singletons. Sequenced sample: naive CD4+ T cells from blood. The receptors derive from a young woman in good health.

Only a few counts were recorded for this clone. The V gene is TRBV6-1, the J gene TRBJ1-2; unclear D gene. V lost 4 bases to trimming and J lost 2 bases, with 5 bases between them. The CDR3 is 12 residues long. Germline CDR1 MNHNS, CDR2 SASEGT. CDR3 nucleotides: TGTGCCAGCAGTGTCAGGAACTATGGCTACACCTTC. Protein product: CASSVRNYGYTF.

This clone was counted only a few times. Within the sample, other DNA sequences also encode this same CDR3. This rearrangement joins TRBV18 to TRBJ2-1; unclear D gene. The CDR3 extends over 12 amino acids. The germline gives CDR1 KGHSH, CDR2 LQKENI. V dropped 3 bases and J dropped 6 bases, with 6 bases sitting between them. The chain's CDR3 is CASSPLRNEQFF. The DNA for the CDR3 is TGTGCCAGCTCACCTCTGCGCAATGAGCAGTTCTTC.

The genes are TRBV12-5 and TRBJ1-1, with D possibly being TRBD1 (5 bases). V lost 4 bases, J lost 11 bases, and 14 bases lay in between. Germline V gene lookup returns CDR1 LGHNT and CDR2 FRNRAP. The CDR3 runs to 12 residues. CDR3 sequence reads: CASGWGTVGAFF. DNA for the CDR3: TGTGCTAGTGGTTGGGGGACGGTCGGGGCTTTCTTT.

The chain links TRBV6-5 to TRBJ2-2, with D tentatively TRBD2 (6 bases). This CDR3 contains 15 residues. Looked up from germline, CDR1 is MNHEY and CDR2 is SVGAGI. With 7 bases removed from V and 5 bases from J, the gap between germline ends came to 17 bases. The CDR3 region is CASTRSGVGTGELFF. CDR3 bases: TGTGCCAGCACTCGGTCGGGGGTCGGGACCGGGGAGCTGTTTTTT.

V usage is TRBV11-2 and J usage is TRBJ2-7; perhaps TRBD1 as D (6 bases). The V gene lost 0 bases and the J gene lost 3 bases, with 9 bases spanning the gap. Per the germline V gene, CDR1 is SGHAT and CDR2 is FQNNGV. The CDR3 has 14 amino acids. This CDR3 is CASSLDDRSYEQYF. CDR3 bases: TGTGCCAGCAGCTTAGATGACAGGAGCTACGAGCAGTACTTC.

The rearrangement joins TRBV18 to TRBJ2-2, with TRBD2 matching 11 bases. Germline CDR1 is KGHSH and CDR2 is LQKENI. The CDR3 length is 16 residues. V was pared by 2 bases and J by 7 bases, with 6 bases of the junction left unmatched. Written as DNA, the CDR3 is TGTGCCAGCTCACCAGTGCCGGGACTAGCGGTCGGGGAGCTGTTTTTT. This gives the protein CASSPVPGLAVGELFF.

The chain employs TRBV15 and TRBJ1-2; no definite D call. The CDR3 runs 16 residues. Germline V gene data show CDR1 as LNHNV and CDR2 as YYDKDF (reference sequence). The V and J ends lost 0 bases and 4 bases respectively, with 15 bases between them. The CDR3 DNA reads as TGTGCCACCAGCAGAGATATGGTAGCCTCAAGCTATGGCTACACCTTC. The encoded protein is CATSRDMVASSYGYTF.

This clone turned up a few times. The rearrangement links TRBV2 to TRBJ1-5; 9 bases are a match to TRBD1. CDR1 and CDR2 from the germline V gene are SNHLY and FYNNEI. The ends lost 6 bases at V and 7 bases at J; junction bases unmatched: 7. This CDR3 region has 14 residues. DNA for the CDR3: TGTGCCAGCAGCCCTACAGGGGGCCGCCAGCCCCAGCATTTT. Residues: CASSPTGGRQPQHF.

A few counts support this clone. V usage is TRBV7-2 and J usage is TRBJ2-2, with TRBD1 matching 8 bases. The V gene end was trimmed by 2 bases and the J gene end by 6 bases; junction bases not matched to a gene: 2. The CDR3 contains 14 residues. Germline V gene data show CDR1 as SGHTA and CDR2 as FQGNSA. The chain's CDR3 is CASSLQGAAGELFF. DNA for the CDR3: TGTGCCAGCAGCTTACAGGGGGCCGCCGGGGAGCTGTTTTTT.

V is TRBV29-1 and J is TRBJ2-5; D is unresolved. This CDR3 has 12 amino acids. Germline lookup yields CDR1 SQVTM and CDR2 ANQGSEA. Trimming removed 6 bases at V and 0 bases at J, with 8 bases between. The CDR3 spells CSVEPNQETQYF. The CDR3 DNA is TGCAGCGTAGAGCCGAACCAAGAGACCCAGTACTTC. Using reference TRBV29-1 and TRBJ2-5 for the parts outside the CDR3, the full variable domain is SAVISQKPSRDICQRGTSLTIQCQVDSQVTMMFWYRQQPGQSLTLIATANQGSEATYESGFVIDKFPISRPNLTFSTLTVSNMSPEDSSIYLCSVEPNQETQYFGPGTRLLVL.